This T cell receptor beta chain is drawn from a study of blood T cell repertoires in COVID-19. Across the study: Samples taken during acute and convalescent COVID-19 were collected in the United States, Italy and Spain. Sources were T cells, B-cell-depleted T cells, or PBMCs; the material itself was cDNA or gDNA.

J lost 6 bases, V lost 5 bases, and 3 bases had no gene match. This CDR3 region has 15 residues. Germline values: CDR1 ENHRY, CDR2 SYGVKD. The protocol was immunoSEQ multiplex PCR, while the TCRdb copy is restricted to in-frame clones and leaves out a portion. The repertoire holds over 400,000 clones, with 86% as singletons. This chain uses TRBV10-3 with TRBJ2-1, with TRBD2 identical over 14 bases. The sequenced sample consisted of peripheral blood. This receptor was obtained from a woman aged 25 to 39 with active or convalescent COVID-19. The CDR3 protein is CAISPGLAGANEQFF. CDR3 nucleotide sequence: TGTGCCATCAGTCCGGGACTAGCGGGGGCCAATGAGCAGTTCTTC.